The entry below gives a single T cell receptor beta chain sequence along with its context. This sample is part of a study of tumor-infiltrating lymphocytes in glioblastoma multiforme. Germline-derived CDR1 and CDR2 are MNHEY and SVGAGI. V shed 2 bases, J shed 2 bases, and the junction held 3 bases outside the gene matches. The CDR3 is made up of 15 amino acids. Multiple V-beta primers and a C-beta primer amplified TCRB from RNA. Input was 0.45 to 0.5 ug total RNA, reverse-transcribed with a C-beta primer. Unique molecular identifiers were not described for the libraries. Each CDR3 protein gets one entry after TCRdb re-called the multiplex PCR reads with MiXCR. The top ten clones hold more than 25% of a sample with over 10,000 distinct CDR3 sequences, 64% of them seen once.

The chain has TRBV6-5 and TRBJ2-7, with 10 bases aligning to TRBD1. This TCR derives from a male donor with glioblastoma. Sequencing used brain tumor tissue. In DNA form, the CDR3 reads TGTGCCAGCAGTTACGGACAGGGGGGGCCCTACGAGCAGTACTTC. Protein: CASSYGQGGPYEQYF.